The table lists the clone carrying this TCR beta chain with a count of one. TCRdb keeps only in-frame clones here, not all; method: immunoSEQ multiplex PCR. The top ten clones hold roughly 0.077% of a sample with roughly 58,000 clones, about 96% of them seen once. The data belong to a study of T cells after somatic rescue of genetic block. The V and J ends lost 2 bases and 4 bases respectively, with 11 bases between them. The CDR3 length is 14 residues. CDR1 is MNHEY, CDR2 SMNVEV, per germline (reference sequence). The chain uses TRBV27 and TRBJ1-2; possibly TRBD1 for D (6 bases). The clonotype comes from a child in the first two years of life. Sequencing used peripheral blood mononuclear cells (PBMCs). The chain's CDR3 is CASSLRGGPYGYTF. For the CDR3, the DNA is TGTGCCAGCAGTTTAAGGGGGGGCCCCTATGGCTACACCTTC.